The 4 T cell receptor beta chains reported below all come from one sample, sequenced in a study of tumor and adjacent non-tumor tissue in lung cancer. TCRbeta libraries were built with three rounds of nested PCR, modified from ARM-PCR. MiXCR, applied by TCRdb to the multiplex PCR reads, yields one record per CDR3 protein. The sample contains tens of thousands of distinct CDR3 sequences, around 67% of which appear only once. The template was RNA from unsorted bulk tissue. The normal lung tissue was taken more than 3 cm from the tumor edge. Input material: distant non-tumor lung tissue. Every receptor here comes from a woman in her seventies with non-small cell lung cancer.

Remarks on this clonotype: A read error may be the cause here, since a much bigger clone is one base away. This likely comes from a read error, as the CDR3 has no conserved phenylalanine or tryptophan at its end. The V call is TRBV20-1, the J call TRBJ1-1; TRBD1 agrees at 8 bases. CDR3 length: 13 amino acids. V lost 5 bases, J lost 7 bases, and 9 bases stayed unmatched. Germline loops: CDR1 DFQATT, CDR2 SNEGSKA (reference sequence). CDR3 region: CSAPTRTGIEAFS. As DNA, the CDR3 is TGCAGTGCTCCAACAAGGACAGGGATTGAAGCTTTCTCT.

This clonotype was counted between two and nine times. Given a much more abundant clone one base away, this may be a read error. The rearrangement uses TRBV5-6 and TRBJ2-1, with D maybe TRBD2 (6 bases). Germline CDR1 SGHDT, CDR2 YYEEEE. The CDR3 contains 15 residues. The CDR3 nucleotides read TGTGCCAACAGCCCGGGGGTCCAGTCCTACAATGAGCAGTTCTTC. This codes for CANSPGVQSYNEQFF.

The chain uses TRBV28 and TRBJ1-1; 7 bases line up with TRBD1. CDR1 is MDHEN and CDR2 is SYDVKM in the germline V gene. V shed 6 bases and J 5 bases; nucleotides not matched to a gene: 15. The CDR3 is 16 residues long. CDR3: CASSRPTGISQTEAFF. The DNA for the CDR3 is TGTGCCAGCAGCCGACCGACAGGGATTTCTCAGACTGAAGCTTTCTTT. The full variable domain, completed using reference TRBV28 and TRBJ1-1, is DVKVTQSSRYLVKRTGEKVFLECVQDMDHENMFWYRQDPGLGLRLIYFSYDVKMKEKGDIPEGYSVSREKKERFSLILESASTNQTSMYLCASSRPTGISQTEAFFGQGTRLTVV.

CDR3 region: CATTSLAEGQGSYGYTF. DNA for the CDR3: TGTGCCACCACCAGCCTCGCGGAGGGACAGGGTAGCTATGGCTACACCTTC. This rearrangement joins TRBV15 to TRBJ1-2; 9 nucleotides align to TRBD1. CDR1 and CDR2 (germline): LNHNV, YYDKDF (reference sequence). J lost 4 bases, V lost 7 bases, and 16 bases had no gene match. The CDR3 sequence is 17 residues long.